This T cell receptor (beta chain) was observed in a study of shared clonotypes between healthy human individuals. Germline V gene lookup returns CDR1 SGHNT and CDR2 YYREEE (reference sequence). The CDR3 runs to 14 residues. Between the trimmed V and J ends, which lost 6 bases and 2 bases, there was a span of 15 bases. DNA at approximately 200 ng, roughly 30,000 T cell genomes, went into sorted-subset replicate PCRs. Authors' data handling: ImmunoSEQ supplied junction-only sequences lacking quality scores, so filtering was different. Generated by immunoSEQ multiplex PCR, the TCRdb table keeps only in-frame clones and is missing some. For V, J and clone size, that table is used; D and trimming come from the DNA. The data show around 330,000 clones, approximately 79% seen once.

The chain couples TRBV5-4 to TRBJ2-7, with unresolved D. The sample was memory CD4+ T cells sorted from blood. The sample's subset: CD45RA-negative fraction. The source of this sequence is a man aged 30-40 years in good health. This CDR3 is CASTLKSGPYEQYF. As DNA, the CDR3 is TGTGCCAGCACGTTAAAATCCGGACCCTACGAGCAGTACTTC.